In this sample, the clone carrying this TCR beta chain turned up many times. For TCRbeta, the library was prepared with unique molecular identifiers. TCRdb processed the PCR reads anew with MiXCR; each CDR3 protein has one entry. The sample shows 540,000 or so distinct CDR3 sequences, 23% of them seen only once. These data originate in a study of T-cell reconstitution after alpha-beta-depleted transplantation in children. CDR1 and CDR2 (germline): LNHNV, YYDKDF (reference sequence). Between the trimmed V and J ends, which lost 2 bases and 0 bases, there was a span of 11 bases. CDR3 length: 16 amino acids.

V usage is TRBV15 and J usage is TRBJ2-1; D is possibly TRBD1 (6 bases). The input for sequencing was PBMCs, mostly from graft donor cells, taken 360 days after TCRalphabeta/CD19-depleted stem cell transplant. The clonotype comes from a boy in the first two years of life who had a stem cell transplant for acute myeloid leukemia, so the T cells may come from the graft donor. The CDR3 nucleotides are TGTGCCACCAGCAGACTTAGGGGGAGCTCCTACAATGAGCAGTTCTTC. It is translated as CATSRLRGSSYNEQFF.